This TCR beta chain comes out of a study of blood T cell repertoires in COVID-19. This CDR3 contains 17 residues. Germline CDR1 and CDR2: MGHRA and YSYEKL. Trimming stripped 0 bases from V and 6 bases from J, with 20 bases between. The assay was immunoSEQ multiplex PCR, and TCRdb's table has in-frame clones only and misses some. The data contain around 330,000 clones, 87% of them seen just once; the ten biggest clones take up 8% to 9.5%. The source is a woman aged 18-30 years who had recovered from COVID-19. The J gene is TRBJ1-1, the V gene TRBV4-1, with D unresolved. Sequenced input: PBMCs or T cells enriched from blood (not recorded which). For the CDR3, the DNA is TGCGCCAGCAGCCAAGATCAGTCGGGAACCGCGGTCGCTGAAGCTTTCTTT. Protein: CASSQDQSGTAVAEAFF.